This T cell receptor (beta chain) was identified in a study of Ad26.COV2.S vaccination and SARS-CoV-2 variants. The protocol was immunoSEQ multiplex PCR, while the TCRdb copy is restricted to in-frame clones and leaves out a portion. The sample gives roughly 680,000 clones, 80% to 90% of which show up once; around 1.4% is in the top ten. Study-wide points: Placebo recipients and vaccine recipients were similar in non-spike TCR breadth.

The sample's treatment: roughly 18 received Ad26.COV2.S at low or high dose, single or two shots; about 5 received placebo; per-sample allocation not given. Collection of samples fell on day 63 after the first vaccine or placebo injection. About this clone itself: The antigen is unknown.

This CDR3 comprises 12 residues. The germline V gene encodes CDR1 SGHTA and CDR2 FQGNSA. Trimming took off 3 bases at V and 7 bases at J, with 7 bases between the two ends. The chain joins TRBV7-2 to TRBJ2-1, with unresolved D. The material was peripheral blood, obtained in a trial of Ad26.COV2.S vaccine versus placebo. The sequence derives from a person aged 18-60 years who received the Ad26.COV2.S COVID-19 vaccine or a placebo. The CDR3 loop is CASSFSRNEQFF. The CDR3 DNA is TGTGCCAGCAGCTTTTCCCGGAATGAGCAGTTCTTC.